The source of this TCR beta chain is a study of response to subunit inactivated influenza vaccine (dated 2018 in TCRdb). Some background on the complete study: To follow how T cells responded to a trivalent subunit inactivated influenza vaccine, the researchers relied on deep quantitative profiling of the T cell receptor repertoire. General conclusions and limits of the study: According to the authors, only a limited number of new T cells may be recruited by each seasonal influenza vaccination.

The germline V gene gives CDR1 as SQVTM and CDR2 as ANQGSEA. V loses 7 bases of germline sequence and J loses 6 bases, and the interval between the two ends is 12 bases. Measured from the cysteine to the phenylalanine, the CDR3 is 12 residues long. Of the read, only the CDR3 DNA is kept; its 36 bases are in frame from base 1. Libraries were prepared through RT-PCR. The data were produced on an Illumina HiSeq 2500. TCRdb reanalyzed the raw reads on its own, using fastp at Q25 for trimming and MiXCR for clone calling, and kept in-frame beta chains. Entries are consolidated by CDR3 protein sequence, retaining the most common genes and DNA. The sample has around 600,000 distinct CDR3 sequences on record, approximately 10% of them singletons. More than 9.5% of the sample rests with the top ten. A word on this clonotype: The antigen this receptor binds is unknown. No base quality information exists; no much larger clone differs at one position.

This sample was shared with a second study, whose subject was T cells expressing NK-cell markers. The second study also describes: TCR beta cDNA libraries were made by 5'RACE template switching that added a universal primer site and unique molecular identifiers. In sorted CD3+CD56+NKG2C+, CD3+CD56+NKG2C- and CD3+CD56-NKG2C+ T-cell subsets from several donors, TCR beta-chain repertoires were profiled. Among the eight sequenced donors, only one was HCMV-seronegative, while the other seven were HCMV-seropositive. In several experiments an anti-gammadeltaTCR antibody was added to restrict sorting to alphabetaTCR-expressing T cells. In roughly six donors, the dominant CD3+CD56+NKG2C+ clonotypes ranked among the top 10 CD8+ clonotypes, making up about 1.0-8% of CD8+ T cells. Those dominant clonotypes were again the most abundant among CD3+CD56-NKG2C+ cells in a handful of donors, at about 28.3-65%. Whether the expanded NKG2C-expressing T cell clones were specific for HCMV antigens remained unclear. The study sequenced eight donors, all healthy volunteers chosen at random: three men and five women. HCMV-specific IgG was detected in serum with a commercial ELISA kit to determine HCMV serostatus. Peripheral blood mononuclear cells were isolated from blood by Ficoll density gradient centrifugation. For roughly six donors, bulk peripheral blood T-cell repertoires were additionally sequenced from unsorted PBMC. cDNA synthesis was primed from the TCR beta constant segment and was followed by two successive PCR amplification steps. Illumina HiSeq 2000/2500, MiSeq or NextSeq was used to sequence libraries as 2 x 150 bp reads. MIGEC was used to demultiplex reads and group the reads by UMI, and MiTCR was used to assemble and quantify clonotypes. To exclude erroneous sequences, any TCR cDNA sequence not supported by at least two reads was discarded. The tcR package was used for downstream repertoire analysis, and clonotypes were matched between fractions using CDR3 nucleotide sequence together with V segment. VDJmatch was used to annotate antigen specificity against VDJdb, with one amino acid substitution allowed in CDR3.

This specimen consisted of PBMCs from blood, obtained on the day of vaccination. This TCR came from a man between 50 and 59 years old who received an inactivated influenza vaccine. Donor details come from another sample of the same person, matched by shared clones. Here the chain combines TRBV29-1 and TRBJ2-2; the D gene lacks a confident call. The CDR3 sequence is CSADVGPGELFF. The DNA is TGCAGCGCCGATGTCGGTCCCGGGGAGCTGTTTTTT.